This T cell receptor beta chain was captured in a study of memory CD8 T cells in hepatitis C reinfection. Turning to the study itself: Between 3 and 8 weeks after reinfection detection, peak samples were drawn.

In regard to this clone: No antigen is known for it.

Whole-study findings and limits: Roughly five donors were too few for definitive public clonotype conclusions.

This table comes from immunoSEQ multiplex PCR, and its TCRdb copy is limited to in-frame clones, with some not included. The table lists about 45,000 clones, roughly 90% of them singletons. The time point denotes: peak reinfection, 3 to 8 weeks after reinfection detection. No in vitro expansion preceded TCR sequencing of the sorted cells. The Montreal HEPCO cohort supplied donors who inject drugs. Total naive CD8 T cells were sorted as viable CD3+ CD8+ CD45RO- cells from two donors. This CDR3 contains 13 residues. Germline V lookup: CDR1 MNHNS, CDR2 SASEGT. Trimming removed 5 bases from V and 6 bases from J; junction bases left unmatched: 2.

The sequenced sample was naive CD8+ T cells sorted from blood. This clonotype was sampled from a man aged 18-30 years with hepatitis C virus infection. The V and J genes are TRBV6-1 and TRBJ1-2, with 11 bases matching TRBD1. CDR3 in amino acids: CASSWTGGDGYTF. Written as DNA, the CDR3 is TGTGCCAGCAGTTGGACAGGGGGCGATGGCTACACCTTC.